A single sample gave rise to the 16 T cell receptor beta chains below, sequenced in a study of OX40 agonist ivuxolimab in advanced cancers. Here immunoSEQ multiplex PCR was the method, and the copy in TCRdb shows in-frame clones only, minus some. The sample lists tens of thousands of clones; about 85% were seen once. Sequences were derived from CD4+ or CD8+ T cells sorted from blood, sampled in a trial of the OX40 agonist ivuxolimab. Receptors originate from an adult with an advanced solid tumor such as melanoma, head and neck, liver or kidney cancer.

J is TRBJ1-2 and V is TRBV15, with TRBD1 as a possible D gene (5 bases). This CDR3 has 15 amino acids. Germline V gene sequence: CDR1 LNHNV, CDR2 YYDKDF (reference sequence). Trimming left V 0 bases short and J 4 bases short, with 12 bases between. CDR3 region: CATSRDRGVAYGYTF. CDR3 DNA: TGTGCCACCAGCAGAGATCGAGGGGTTGCCTATGGCTACACCTTC.

The chain is built from TRBV6-6 and TRBJ1-5, with D perhaps TRBD1 (5 bases). V dropped 4 bases and J dropped 6 bases, with 13 bases sitting between them. The CDR3 covers 14 residues. CDR1 and CDR2 from the germline V gene are MNHNY and SVGAGI (reference sequence). Written as DNA, the CDR3 is TGTGCCAGCAGTTCCGACAGATTTCGTCAGCCCCAGCATTTT. Protein product: CASSSDRFRQPQHF.

The chain employs TRBV5-6 and TRBJ2-3; D might be TRBD1 or TRBD2, each matching 6 bases. With 0 bases removed from V and 0 bases from J, the gap between germline ends came to 11 bases. CDR3 length equals 16 residues. Germline V gene lookup returns CDR1 SGHDT and CDR2 YYEEEE. For the CDR3, the DNA is TGTGCCAGCAGCTTGGCGGTAGGGGGGAGCACAGATACGCAGTATTTT. Its protein is CASSLAVGGSTDTQYF.

The chain carries TRBV6-4 and TRBJ1-5; D not certain. CDR3 length: 14 residues. The germline V and J ends were trimmed by 2 bases and 0 bases, with 5 bases remaining between them. Looked up from germline, CDR1 is MRHNA and CDR2 is SNTAGT. Here the CDR3 DNA reads TGTGCCAGCAGTGACCCAGTTAGCAATCAGCCCCAGCATTTT. Amino acids: CASSDPVSNQPQHF.

A single count supports this clone. The rearrangement uses TRBV18 and TRBJ2-7; D might be TRBD1 (6 bases). V was trimmed by 4 bases and J by 0 bases, leaving 7 bases between them. There are 13 residues in the CDR3. Germline CDR1 and CDR2: KGHSH and LQKENI. The CDR3 DNA reads TGTGCCAGCTCACAGGACAGCTCCTACGAGCAGTACTTC. Translated: CASSQDSSYEQYF.

This sequence joins TRBV9 and TRBJ2-7, with 7 bases that match TRBD1. The CDR3 extends over 15 amino acids. The V and J ends lost 4 bases and 2 bases, in that order; junction bases with no gene match: 9. The germline gives CDR1 SGDLS, CDR2 YYNGEE. The DNA of the CDR3 is TGTGCCAGCAGCCCAGGGACAGTAGGGGCCTACGAGCAGTACTTC. It codes for CASSPGTVGAYEQYF.

This chain connects TRBV5-4 to TRBJ2-7; the match to TRBD2 covers 7 bases. Germline V gene sequence: CDR1 SGHNT, CDR2 YYREEE (reference sequence). The CDR3 length is 16 residues. The junction had 8 bases not matched to a gene; V was cut back by 2 bases and J by 0 bases. CDR3 protein: CASSFPRGGGSYEQYF. Written as DNA, the CDR3 is TGTGCCAGCAGCTTCCCGCGGGGCGGGGGCTCCTACGAGCAGTACTTC. The whole variable domain, filled in from reference TRBV5-4 and TRBJ2-7, reads ETGVTQSPTHLIKTRGQQVTLRCSSQSGHNTVSWYQQALGQGPQFIFQYYREEENGRGNFPPRFSGLQFPNYSSELNVNALELDDSALYLCASSFPRGGGSYEQYFGPGTRLTVT.

The genes are TRBV5-4 and TRBJ2-2, with 8 bases matching TRBD1. In germline, CDR1 is SGHNT, CDR2 YYREEE (reference sequence). With V trimmed by 0 bases and J by 4 bases, 2 bases remained unmatched. The CDR3 length is 15 residues. CDR3 sequence: CASSLARGRTGELFF. CDR3 DNA: TGTGCCAGCAGCTTGGCCAGGGGGCGCACCGGGGAGCTGTTTTTT. Complete variable domain (other parts from reference TRBV5-4 and TRBJ2-2): ETGVTQSPTHLIKTRGQQVTLRCSSQSGHNTVSWYQQALGQGPQFIFQYYREEENGRGNFPPRFSGLQFPNYSSELNVNALELDDSALYLCASSLARGRTGELFFGEGSRLTVL.

The chain is built from TRBV6-1 and TRBJ1-2; TRBD1 aligns across 10 bases. There are 15 residues in the CDR3. V lost 4 bases and J lost 4; bases outside the gene matches: 6. Germline V CDR1 and CDR2: MNHNS, SASEGT. The CDR3 nucleotides read TGTGCCAGCAGTGCGGGACAGGGGATTTTCTATGGCTACACCTTC. Translating gives CASSAGQGIFYGYTF.

The chain uses TRBV5-6 and TRBJ2-3; no clear D. The CDR3 spans 15 residues. Germline V gene sequence: CDR1 SGHDT, CDR2 YYEEEE. V was cut by 0 bases and J by 0 bases, with 8 bases left in between. The CDR3 DNA is TGTGCCAGCAGCTTGGGGGGTATGAGCACAGATACGCAGTATTTT. Translated: CASSLGGMSTDTQYF.

This chain connects TRBV18 to TRBJ2-6; D not resolved. Germline lookup yields CDR1 KGHSH and CDR2 LQKENI. The CDR3 loop spans 17 amino acids. V was cut by 0 bases and J by 2 bases, with 11 bases left in between. The CDR3 reads CASSPPSMAAGANVLTF. For the CDR3, the DNA is TGTGCCAGCTCACCACCGAGCATGGCAGCTGGGGCCAACGTCCTGACTTTC.

The count of this clone is one. The same CDR3 also results from other DNA sequences found in this sample. The chain has TRBV7-9 and TRBJ1-2; D unclear. The CDR3 sequence is 14 residues long. The V gene's germline CDR1 is SEHNR and CDR2 FQNEAQ (reference sequence). With 4 bases removed from V and 8 bases from J, the gap between germline ends came to 17 bases. CDR3 protein: CASSSYRGETGYTF. The CDR3 bases are TGTGCCAGCAGCTCTTACAGAGGCGAGACGGGCTACACCTTC.

The chain carries TRBV19 and TRBJ1-2; 7 bases line up with TRBD1. CDR3 length: 14 residues. V shed 5 bases, J shed 7 bases, and the junction held 10 bases outside the gene matches. Per germline, CDR1 LNHDA and CDR2 SQIVND (reference sequence). CDR3 nucleotide sequence: TGTGCCAGTAGTCCCCGCACGCCAGGGGGTGGCTACACCTTC. Amino acid sequence: CASSPRTPGGGYTF.

V usage is TRBV6-1 and J usage is TRBJ2-2; 7 bases match TRBD1. The J segment lost 4 bases and the V segment lost 3 bases, leaving 2 bases of the junction unmatched. Germline V gives CDR1 MNHNS, CDR2 SASEGT. The CDR3 is made up of 14 amino acids. CDR3 DNA sequence: TGTGCCAGCAGTGACGACAGGGCCACCGGGGAGCTGTTTTTT. Its protein product is CASSDDRATGELFF.

The V call is TRBV21-1, the J call TRBJ2-6; the table's D call, TRBD1, was not checked against the DNA. TRBV21-1 is flagged as a pseudogene. The CDR3 sequence is 21 residues long. The CDR3 spells CASSTIDPGQGEPTGANVLTF. The CDR3 DNA reads as TGTGCCAGCAGCACTATTGACCCCGGACAGGGGGAGCCCACTGGGGCCAACGTCCTGACTTTC.

The rearrangement joins TRBV5-1 to TRBJ1-1; possible D gene TRBD1, 6 bases. CDR1 and CDR2 (germline): SGHRS, YFSETQ. This CDR3 has 14 amino acids. V lost 2 bases and J lost 3, with 11 bases in between. The CDR3 loop is CASSLGGRDTEAFF. The CDR3 bases are TGCGCCAGCAGCTTAGGGGGACGGGACACTGAAGCTTTCTTT.